The clone carrying this TCR beta chain ranks as medium-sized. Its antigen is as yet unknown. CDR3 length equals 14 residues. V dropped 6 bases and J dropped 0 bases, with 10 bases sitting between them. Germline-derived CDR1 and CDR2 are KGHSH and LQKENI. These data are taken from a study of T cells in localized non-small cell lung cancer. Using immunoSEQ multiplex PCR, the repertoire was profiled, and TCRdb retains in-frame clones only, with some absent. Of 4,000 or so clones in the sample, roughly a quarter were seen once. Study-wide points: Compared with tumor, uninvolved adjacent lung displayed greater T cell clonality, ranking highest overall. Sequencing, confined to only one tumor region, leaves heterogeneity possible. When the top 100 tumor clones were examined, a median approximately 60 of them also appeared in the adjacent lung, which was paired and uninvolved. There was an association of higher blood T cell density with longer overall survival.

The chain has TRBV18 and TRBJ2-3; the D gene is possibly TRBD1 (6 bases). Sequenced material: lung tumor tissue, taken before any cancer treatment. This receptor was taken from a man aged 40-75 years with stage II lung adenocarcinoma. This CDR3 is CASSPDSSTDTQYF. The CDR3 DNA sequence: TGTGCCAGCTCCCCGGACAGTAGCACAGATACGCAGTATTTT. Full variable domain (rest looked up from reference TRBV18 and TRBJ2-3): NAGVMQNPRHLVRRRGQEARLRCSPMKGHSHVYWYRQLPEEGLKFMVYLQKENIIDESGMPKERFSAEFPKEGPSILRIQQVVRGDSAAYFCASSPDSSTDTQYFGPGTRLTVL.